This T cell receptor beta chain was retrieved from a study of low-dose radiotherapy and immunotherapy resistance in tumors. The wider study: Intravenous cyclophosphamide 200 mg/m2 was given every two weeks, one day before radiation and immunotherapy.

Specified time point: before trial treatment. The PCR that amplified TCRs ran for about 18 cycles, relying on a constant-region primer and a V-primer adapter. TCRdb independently ran MiXCR on the reads; one entry per CDR3 protein. This sample has tens of thousands of distinct CDR3 sequences, with over 9.5% found just once. In its sample, this clonotype was seen many times. Germline loops: CDR1 SGHRS, CDR2 YFSETQ. This CDR3 is 18 amino acids long. Trimming took 0 bases from V and 6 from J; bases not matched to a gene: 6. The specimen comprised PBMCs, sampled before treatment. This clonotype originated in a female donor with ovarian cancer. The V and J genes are TRBV5-1 and TRBJ2-1; 16 positions match TRBD2. The CDR3 DNA is TGCGCCAGCAGCTTGGCCGGGACTAGCGGGGGGGCGTCCAATGAGCAGTTCTTC. This codes for CASSLAGTSGGASNEQFF.